This T cell receptor (beta chain) originates from a study of cytomegalovirus exposure and HLA in healthy donors. Study-wide results and caveats: In a later analysis, TCR beta V- and J-gene trimming showed a link to a missense DCLRE1C variant.

This CDR3 has 14 residues. V was pared by 1 base and J by 7 bases, with 4 bases of the junction left unmatched. CDR1 and CDR2 (germline): MNHNS, SASEGT. This clone was seen a single time. Its specificity is unknown. With 60 Vbeta and 13 Jbeta primers, the PCR was carried out. Sequencing used immunoSEQ multiplex PCR; TCRdb keeps in-frame clones, though not all of them. This table holds some 170,000 clones, 77% found once. Sequenced: PBMCs. The V call is TRBV6-1, the J call TRBJ1-1; 9 bases are shared with TRBD1. The sequence derives from a woman aged 60-75 years in good health and CMV-seropositive. The CDR3 reads CASSEGDREGEAFF. CDR3 in DNA: TGTGCCAGCAGTGAAGGGGACAGGGAAGGTGAAGCTTTCTTT.